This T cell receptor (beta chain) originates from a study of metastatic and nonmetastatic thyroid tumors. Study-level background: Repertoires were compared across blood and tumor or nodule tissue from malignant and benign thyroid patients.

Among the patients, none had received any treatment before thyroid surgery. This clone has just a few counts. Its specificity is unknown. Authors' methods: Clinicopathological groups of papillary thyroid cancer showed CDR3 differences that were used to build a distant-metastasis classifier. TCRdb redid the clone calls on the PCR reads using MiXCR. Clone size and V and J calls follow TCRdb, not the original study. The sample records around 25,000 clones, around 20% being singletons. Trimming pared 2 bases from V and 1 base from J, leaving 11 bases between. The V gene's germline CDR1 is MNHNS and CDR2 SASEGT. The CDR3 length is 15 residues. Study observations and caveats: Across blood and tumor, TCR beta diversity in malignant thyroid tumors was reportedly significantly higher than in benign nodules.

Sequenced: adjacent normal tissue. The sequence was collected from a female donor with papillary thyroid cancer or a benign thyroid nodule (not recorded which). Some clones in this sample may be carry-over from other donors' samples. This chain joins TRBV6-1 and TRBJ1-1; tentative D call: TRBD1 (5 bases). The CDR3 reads CASSEYDRPNTEAFF. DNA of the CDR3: TGTGCCAGCAGTGAATATGACAGACCGAACACTGAAGCTTTCTTT.